This T cell receptor beta chain originates from a study of T cell responses to AZD1222 COVID-19 vaccine. General study results and limits: Baseline seropositivity characterized only a handful of AZD1222 recipients. At 160-218 and 743-854, vaccine-associated CD4 TCRs were dominant, and they spanned spike. Clonal diversity was possibly underestimated, and the donors were mostly white British, with more females.

The CDR3 contains 16 residues. The V gene end was trimmed by 1 base and the J gene end by 8 bases; junction bases not matched to a gene: 10. Germline V CDR1 and CDR2: LGHDT, YNNKEL (reference sequence). In the case of this clone: What it binds is not known.

Using immunoSEQ multiplex PCR, the repertoire was profiled, and TCRdb retains in-frame clones only, with some absent. The data show about 100,000 clones, more than 70% seen once. This sample comprised peripheral blood, obtained on day 0 of AZD1222 vaccination. This sequence joins TRBV3-1 (or the pseudogene TRBV3-2) and TRBJ2-1, with 8 nucleotides matching TRBD1. The receptor was isolated from an adult in good health. The CDR3 DNA follows: TGTGCCAGCAGCCAAGGGTGGAACAGGGGGAATCATGAGCAGTTCTTC. Its protein is CASSQGWNRGNHEQFF.